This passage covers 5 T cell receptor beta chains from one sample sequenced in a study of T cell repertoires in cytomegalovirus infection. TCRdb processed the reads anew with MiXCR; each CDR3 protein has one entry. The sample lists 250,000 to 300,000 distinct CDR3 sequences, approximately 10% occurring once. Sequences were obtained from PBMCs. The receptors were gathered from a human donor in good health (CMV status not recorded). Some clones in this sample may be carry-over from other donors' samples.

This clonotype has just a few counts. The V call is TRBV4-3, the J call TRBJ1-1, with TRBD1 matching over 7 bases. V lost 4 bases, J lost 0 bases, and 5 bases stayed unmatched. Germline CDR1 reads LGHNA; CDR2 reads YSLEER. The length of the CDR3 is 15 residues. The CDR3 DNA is TGCGCCAGCAGCCGCCTGACAGGGATGAACACTGAAGCTTTCTTT. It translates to CASSRLTGMNTEAFF.

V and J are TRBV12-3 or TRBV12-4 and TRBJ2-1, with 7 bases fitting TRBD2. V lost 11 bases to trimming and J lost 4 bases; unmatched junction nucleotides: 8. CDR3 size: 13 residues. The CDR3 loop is CAGGSGPYNEQFF. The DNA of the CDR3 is TGTGCCGGTGGTAGCGGGCCTTACAATGAGCAGTTCTTC.

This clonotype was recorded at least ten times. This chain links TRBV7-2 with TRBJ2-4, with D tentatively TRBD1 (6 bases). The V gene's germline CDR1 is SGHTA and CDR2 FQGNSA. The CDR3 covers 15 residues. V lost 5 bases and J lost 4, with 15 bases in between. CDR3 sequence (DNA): TGTGCCAGCAGCCTAGGTACAGGGACAAAAAACATTCAGTACTTC. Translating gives CASSLGTGTKNIQYF.

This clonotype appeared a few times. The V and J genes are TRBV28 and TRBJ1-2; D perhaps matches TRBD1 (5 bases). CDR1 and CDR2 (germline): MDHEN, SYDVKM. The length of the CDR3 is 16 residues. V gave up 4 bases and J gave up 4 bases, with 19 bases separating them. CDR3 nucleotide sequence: TGTGCCAGCAGTTCCCCTCAGGCAGGGCGGATCTATGGCTACACCTTC. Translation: CASSSPQAGRIYGYTF.

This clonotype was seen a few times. In DNA form, the CDR3 reads TGTGCCAGCAGAAAAACTAGCAGTGAGCAGTTCTTC. It yields the protein CASRKTSSEQFF. V usage is TRBV12-3 or TRBV12-4 and J usage is TRBJ2-1; TRBD2 might be the D (6 bases). This CDR3 is 12 amino acids long. Trimming pared 6 bases from V and 9 bases from J, leaving 12 bases between.